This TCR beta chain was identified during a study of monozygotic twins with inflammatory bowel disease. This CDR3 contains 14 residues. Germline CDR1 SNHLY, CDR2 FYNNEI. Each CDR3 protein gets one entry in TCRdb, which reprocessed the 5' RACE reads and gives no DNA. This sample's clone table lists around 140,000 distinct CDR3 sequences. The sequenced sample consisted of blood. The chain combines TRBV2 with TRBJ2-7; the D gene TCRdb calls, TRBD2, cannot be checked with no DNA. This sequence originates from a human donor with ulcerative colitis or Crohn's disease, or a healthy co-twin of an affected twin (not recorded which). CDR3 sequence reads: CASTTRTSGGAQYF.